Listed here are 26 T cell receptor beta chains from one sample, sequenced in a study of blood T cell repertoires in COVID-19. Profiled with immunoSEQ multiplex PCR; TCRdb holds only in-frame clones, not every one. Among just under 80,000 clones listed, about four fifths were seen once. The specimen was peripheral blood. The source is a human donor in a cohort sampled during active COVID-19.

CDR3: CASRSGTAEKLFF. The DNA for the CDR3 is TGTGCCAGCAGGTCGGGGACAGCTGAAAAACTGTTTTTT. The genes are TRBV28 and TRBJ1-4, with 7 bases that match TRBD1. The CDR3 length is 13 residues. Germline V gene lookup returns CDR1 MDHEN and CDR2 SYDVKM. J lost 7 bases, V lost 6 bases, and 5 bases had no gene match.

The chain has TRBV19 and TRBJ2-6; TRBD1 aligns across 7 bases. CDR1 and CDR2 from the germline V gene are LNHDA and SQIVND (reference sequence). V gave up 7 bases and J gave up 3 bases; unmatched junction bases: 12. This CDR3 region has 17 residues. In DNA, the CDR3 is TGTGCCAGTACAACCGGGACAGTGGATGTTGGGGCCAACGTCCTGACTTTC. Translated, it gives CASTTGTVDVGANVLTF.

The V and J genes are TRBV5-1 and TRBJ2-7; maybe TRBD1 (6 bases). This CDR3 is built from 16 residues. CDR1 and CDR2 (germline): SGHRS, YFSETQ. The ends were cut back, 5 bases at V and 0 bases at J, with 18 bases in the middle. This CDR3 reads CASSPGGQASSYEQYF. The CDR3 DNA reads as TGCGCCAGCAGTCCTGGGGGCCAGGCGAGCTCCTACGAGCAGTACTTC.

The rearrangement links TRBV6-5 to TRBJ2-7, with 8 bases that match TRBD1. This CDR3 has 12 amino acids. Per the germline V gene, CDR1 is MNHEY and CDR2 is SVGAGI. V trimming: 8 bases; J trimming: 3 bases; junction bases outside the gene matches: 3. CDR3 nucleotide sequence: TGTGCCAGCCGGACAGGGAACTACGAGCAGTACTTC. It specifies CASRTGNYEQYF.

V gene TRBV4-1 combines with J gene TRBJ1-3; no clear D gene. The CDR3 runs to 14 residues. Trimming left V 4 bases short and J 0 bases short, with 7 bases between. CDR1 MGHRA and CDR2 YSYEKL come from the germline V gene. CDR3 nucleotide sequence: TGCGCCAGCAGCCCGAGAAACTCTGGAAACACCATATATTTT. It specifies CASSPRNSGNTIYF.

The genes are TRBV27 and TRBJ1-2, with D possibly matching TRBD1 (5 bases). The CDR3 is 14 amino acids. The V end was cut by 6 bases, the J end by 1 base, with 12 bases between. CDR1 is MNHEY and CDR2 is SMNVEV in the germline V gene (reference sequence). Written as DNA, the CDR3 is TGTGCCAGCAGGCAGGGAAGGGATAACTATGGCTACACCTTC. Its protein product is CASRQGRDNYGYTF.

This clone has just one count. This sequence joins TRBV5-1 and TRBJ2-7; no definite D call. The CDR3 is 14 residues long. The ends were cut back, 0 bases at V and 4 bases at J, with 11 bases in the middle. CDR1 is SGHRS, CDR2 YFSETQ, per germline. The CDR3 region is CASSLEYRNYEQYF. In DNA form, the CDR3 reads TGCGCCAGCAGCTTGGAGTACAGAAATTACGAGCAGTACTTC. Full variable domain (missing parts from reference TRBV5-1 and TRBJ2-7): KAGVTQTPRYLIKTRGQQVTLSCSPISGHRSVSWYQQTPGQGLQFLFEYFSETQRNKGNFPGRFSGRQFSNSRSEMNVSTLELGDSALYLCASSLEYRNYEQYFGPGTRLTVT.

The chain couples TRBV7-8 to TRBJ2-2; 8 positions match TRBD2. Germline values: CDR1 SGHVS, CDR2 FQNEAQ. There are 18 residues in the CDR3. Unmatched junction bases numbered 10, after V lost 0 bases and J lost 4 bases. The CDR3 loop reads CASSLASSSGSRTGELFF. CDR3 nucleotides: TGTGCCAGCAGCTTAGCTTCATCAAGCGGGAGCCGCACCGGGGAGCTGTTTTTT.

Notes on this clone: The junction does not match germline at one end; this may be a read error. CDR3 amino acids: CASSEDPTGVGFEAQYF. The CDR3 DNA follows: TGCGCCAGCAGCGAAGATCCCACGGGGGTCGGGTTTGAGGCCCAGTACTTC. V is TRBV4-1 and J is TRBJ2-5; tentatively, D is TRBD2 (6 bases). The CDR3 consists of 17 residues. Germline CDR1 is MGHRA and CDR2 is YSYEKL.

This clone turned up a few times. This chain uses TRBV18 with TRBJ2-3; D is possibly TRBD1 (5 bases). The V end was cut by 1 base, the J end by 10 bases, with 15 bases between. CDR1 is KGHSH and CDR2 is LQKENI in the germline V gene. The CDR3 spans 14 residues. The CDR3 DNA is TGTGCCAGCTCACCACGGGGCCCGTTTGAGGCGCAGTATTTT. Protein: CASSPRGPFEAQYF.

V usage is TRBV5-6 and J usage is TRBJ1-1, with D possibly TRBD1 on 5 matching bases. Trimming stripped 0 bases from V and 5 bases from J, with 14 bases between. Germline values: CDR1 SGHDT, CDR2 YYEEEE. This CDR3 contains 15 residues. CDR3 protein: CASSLALGGRTEAFF. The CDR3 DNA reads TGTGCCAGCAGCTTGGCGTTGGGGGGGAGAACTGAAGCTTTCTTT.

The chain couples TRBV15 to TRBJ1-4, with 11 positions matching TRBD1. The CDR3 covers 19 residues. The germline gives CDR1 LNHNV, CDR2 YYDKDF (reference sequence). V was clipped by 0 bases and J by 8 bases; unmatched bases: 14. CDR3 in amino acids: CATSRDRQDRGRGGEKLFF. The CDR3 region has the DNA TGTGCCACCAGCAGAGATCGACAGGACAGGGGGCGCGGTGGGGAAAAACTGTTTTTT.

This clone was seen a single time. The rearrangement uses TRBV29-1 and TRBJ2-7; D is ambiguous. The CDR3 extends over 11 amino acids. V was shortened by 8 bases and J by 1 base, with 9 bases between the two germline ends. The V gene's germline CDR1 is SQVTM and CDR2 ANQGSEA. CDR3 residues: CSIGSSYEQYF. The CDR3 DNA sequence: TGCAGCATCGGGTCTTCCTACGAGCAGTACTTC.

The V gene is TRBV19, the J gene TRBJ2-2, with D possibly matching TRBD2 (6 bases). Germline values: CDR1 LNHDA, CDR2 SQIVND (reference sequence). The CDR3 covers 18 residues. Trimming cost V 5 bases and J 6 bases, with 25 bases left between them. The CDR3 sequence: CASSLTHMARGMAGELFF. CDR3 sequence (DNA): TGTGCCAGTAGTTTAACACACATGGCCCGGGGGATGGCCGGGGAGCTGTTTTTT.

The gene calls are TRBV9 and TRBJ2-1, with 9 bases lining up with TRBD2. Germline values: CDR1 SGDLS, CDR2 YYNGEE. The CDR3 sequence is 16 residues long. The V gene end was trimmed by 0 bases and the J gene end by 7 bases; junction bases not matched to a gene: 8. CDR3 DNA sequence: TGTGCCAGCAGCGTAGCTGGGCGGGAGGGCATGAATGAGCAGTTCTTC. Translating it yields CASSVAGREGMNEQFF.

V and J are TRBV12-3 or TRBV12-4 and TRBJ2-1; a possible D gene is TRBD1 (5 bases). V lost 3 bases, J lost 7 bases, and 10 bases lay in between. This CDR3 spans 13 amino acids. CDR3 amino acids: CASSLRQGNEQFF. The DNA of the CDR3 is TGTGCCAGCAGTTTGAGGCAGGGTAATGAGCAGTTCTTC.

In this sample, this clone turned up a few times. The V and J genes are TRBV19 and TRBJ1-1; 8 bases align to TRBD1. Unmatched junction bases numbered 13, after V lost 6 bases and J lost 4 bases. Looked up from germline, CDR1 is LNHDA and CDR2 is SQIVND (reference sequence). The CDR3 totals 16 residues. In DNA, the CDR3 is TGTGCCAGTAGCACCCCTACAGGGGGGGTAAGCACTGAAGCTTTCTTT. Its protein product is CASSTPTGGVSTEAFF.

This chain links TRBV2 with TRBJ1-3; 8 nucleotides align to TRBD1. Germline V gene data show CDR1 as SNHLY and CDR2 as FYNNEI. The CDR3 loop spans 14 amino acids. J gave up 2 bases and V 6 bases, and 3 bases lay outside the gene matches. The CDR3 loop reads CASRDRAPGNTIYF. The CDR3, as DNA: TGTGCCAGCAGGGACAGGGCCCCTGGAAACACCATATATTTT.

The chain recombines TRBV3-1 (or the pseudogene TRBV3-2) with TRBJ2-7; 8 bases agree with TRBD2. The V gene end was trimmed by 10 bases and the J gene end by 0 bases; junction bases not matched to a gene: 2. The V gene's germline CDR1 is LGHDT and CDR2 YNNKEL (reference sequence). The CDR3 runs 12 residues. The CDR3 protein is CATGTSSYEQYF. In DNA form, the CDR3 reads TGTGCCACCGGGACTAGCTCCTACGAGCAGTACTTC.

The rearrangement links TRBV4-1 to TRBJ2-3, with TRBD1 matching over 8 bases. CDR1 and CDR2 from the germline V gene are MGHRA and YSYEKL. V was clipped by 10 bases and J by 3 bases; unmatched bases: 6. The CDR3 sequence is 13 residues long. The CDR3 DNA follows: TGCGCCACACGACAGGGGTGGACAGATACGCAGTATTTT. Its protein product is CATRQGWTDTQYF.

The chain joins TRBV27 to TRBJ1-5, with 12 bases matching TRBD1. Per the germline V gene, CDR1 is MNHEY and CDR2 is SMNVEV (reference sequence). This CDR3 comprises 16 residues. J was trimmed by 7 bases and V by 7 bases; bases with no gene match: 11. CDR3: CASNPLGTGGGQPQHF. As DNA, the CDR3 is TGTGCCAGCAACCCCCTTGGGACAGGGGGCGGACAGCCCCAGCATTTT.

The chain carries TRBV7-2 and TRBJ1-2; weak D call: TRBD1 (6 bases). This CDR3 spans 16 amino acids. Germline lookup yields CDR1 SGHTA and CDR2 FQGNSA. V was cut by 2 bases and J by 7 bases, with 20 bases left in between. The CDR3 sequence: CASSLFQGTLSGGYTF. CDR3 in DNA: TGTGCCAGCAGCTTATTCCAGGGGACATTGTCGGGTGGCTACACCTTC.

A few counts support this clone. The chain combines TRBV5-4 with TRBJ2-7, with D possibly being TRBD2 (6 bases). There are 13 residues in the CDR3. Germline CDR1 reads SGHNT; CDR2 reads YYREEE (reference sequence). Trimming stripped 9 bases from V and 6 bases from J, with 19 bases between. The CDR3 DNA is TGTGCCACCCTCCAGCAAGGAGGGAGCGAGCAGTACTTC. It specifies CATLQQGGSEQYF.

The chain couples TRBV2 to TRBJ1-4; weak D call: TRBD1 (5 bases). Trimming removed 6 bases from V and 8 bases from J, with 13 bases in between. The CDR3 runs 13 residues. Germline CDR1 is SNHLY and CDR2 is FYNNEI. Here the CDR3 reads CASRRGRDEKLFF. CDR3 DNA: TGTGCCAGCAGGCGGGGAAGGGACGAAAAACTGTTTTTT.

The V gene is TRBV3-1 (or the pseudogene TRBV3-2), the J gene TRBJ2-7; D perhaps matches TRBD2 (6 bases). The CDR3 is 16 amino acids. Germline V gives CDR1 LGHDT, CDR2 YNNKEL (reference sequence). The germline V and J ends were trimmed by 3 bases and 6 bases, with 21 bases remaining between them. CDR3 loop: CASSHKNGGWDVEQYF. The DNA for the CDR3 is TGTGCCAGCAGCCACAAAAACGGGGGATGGGACGTCGAGCAGTACTTC.

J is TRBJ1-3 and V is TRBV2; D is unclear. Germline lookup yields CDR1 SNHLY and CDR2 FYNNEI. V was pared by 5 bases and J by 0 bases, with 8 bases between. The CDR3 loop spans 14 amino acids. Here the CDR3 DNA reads TGTGCCAGCAGTCGAACCGGCTCTGGAAACACCATATATTTT. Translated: CASSRTGSGNTIYF.